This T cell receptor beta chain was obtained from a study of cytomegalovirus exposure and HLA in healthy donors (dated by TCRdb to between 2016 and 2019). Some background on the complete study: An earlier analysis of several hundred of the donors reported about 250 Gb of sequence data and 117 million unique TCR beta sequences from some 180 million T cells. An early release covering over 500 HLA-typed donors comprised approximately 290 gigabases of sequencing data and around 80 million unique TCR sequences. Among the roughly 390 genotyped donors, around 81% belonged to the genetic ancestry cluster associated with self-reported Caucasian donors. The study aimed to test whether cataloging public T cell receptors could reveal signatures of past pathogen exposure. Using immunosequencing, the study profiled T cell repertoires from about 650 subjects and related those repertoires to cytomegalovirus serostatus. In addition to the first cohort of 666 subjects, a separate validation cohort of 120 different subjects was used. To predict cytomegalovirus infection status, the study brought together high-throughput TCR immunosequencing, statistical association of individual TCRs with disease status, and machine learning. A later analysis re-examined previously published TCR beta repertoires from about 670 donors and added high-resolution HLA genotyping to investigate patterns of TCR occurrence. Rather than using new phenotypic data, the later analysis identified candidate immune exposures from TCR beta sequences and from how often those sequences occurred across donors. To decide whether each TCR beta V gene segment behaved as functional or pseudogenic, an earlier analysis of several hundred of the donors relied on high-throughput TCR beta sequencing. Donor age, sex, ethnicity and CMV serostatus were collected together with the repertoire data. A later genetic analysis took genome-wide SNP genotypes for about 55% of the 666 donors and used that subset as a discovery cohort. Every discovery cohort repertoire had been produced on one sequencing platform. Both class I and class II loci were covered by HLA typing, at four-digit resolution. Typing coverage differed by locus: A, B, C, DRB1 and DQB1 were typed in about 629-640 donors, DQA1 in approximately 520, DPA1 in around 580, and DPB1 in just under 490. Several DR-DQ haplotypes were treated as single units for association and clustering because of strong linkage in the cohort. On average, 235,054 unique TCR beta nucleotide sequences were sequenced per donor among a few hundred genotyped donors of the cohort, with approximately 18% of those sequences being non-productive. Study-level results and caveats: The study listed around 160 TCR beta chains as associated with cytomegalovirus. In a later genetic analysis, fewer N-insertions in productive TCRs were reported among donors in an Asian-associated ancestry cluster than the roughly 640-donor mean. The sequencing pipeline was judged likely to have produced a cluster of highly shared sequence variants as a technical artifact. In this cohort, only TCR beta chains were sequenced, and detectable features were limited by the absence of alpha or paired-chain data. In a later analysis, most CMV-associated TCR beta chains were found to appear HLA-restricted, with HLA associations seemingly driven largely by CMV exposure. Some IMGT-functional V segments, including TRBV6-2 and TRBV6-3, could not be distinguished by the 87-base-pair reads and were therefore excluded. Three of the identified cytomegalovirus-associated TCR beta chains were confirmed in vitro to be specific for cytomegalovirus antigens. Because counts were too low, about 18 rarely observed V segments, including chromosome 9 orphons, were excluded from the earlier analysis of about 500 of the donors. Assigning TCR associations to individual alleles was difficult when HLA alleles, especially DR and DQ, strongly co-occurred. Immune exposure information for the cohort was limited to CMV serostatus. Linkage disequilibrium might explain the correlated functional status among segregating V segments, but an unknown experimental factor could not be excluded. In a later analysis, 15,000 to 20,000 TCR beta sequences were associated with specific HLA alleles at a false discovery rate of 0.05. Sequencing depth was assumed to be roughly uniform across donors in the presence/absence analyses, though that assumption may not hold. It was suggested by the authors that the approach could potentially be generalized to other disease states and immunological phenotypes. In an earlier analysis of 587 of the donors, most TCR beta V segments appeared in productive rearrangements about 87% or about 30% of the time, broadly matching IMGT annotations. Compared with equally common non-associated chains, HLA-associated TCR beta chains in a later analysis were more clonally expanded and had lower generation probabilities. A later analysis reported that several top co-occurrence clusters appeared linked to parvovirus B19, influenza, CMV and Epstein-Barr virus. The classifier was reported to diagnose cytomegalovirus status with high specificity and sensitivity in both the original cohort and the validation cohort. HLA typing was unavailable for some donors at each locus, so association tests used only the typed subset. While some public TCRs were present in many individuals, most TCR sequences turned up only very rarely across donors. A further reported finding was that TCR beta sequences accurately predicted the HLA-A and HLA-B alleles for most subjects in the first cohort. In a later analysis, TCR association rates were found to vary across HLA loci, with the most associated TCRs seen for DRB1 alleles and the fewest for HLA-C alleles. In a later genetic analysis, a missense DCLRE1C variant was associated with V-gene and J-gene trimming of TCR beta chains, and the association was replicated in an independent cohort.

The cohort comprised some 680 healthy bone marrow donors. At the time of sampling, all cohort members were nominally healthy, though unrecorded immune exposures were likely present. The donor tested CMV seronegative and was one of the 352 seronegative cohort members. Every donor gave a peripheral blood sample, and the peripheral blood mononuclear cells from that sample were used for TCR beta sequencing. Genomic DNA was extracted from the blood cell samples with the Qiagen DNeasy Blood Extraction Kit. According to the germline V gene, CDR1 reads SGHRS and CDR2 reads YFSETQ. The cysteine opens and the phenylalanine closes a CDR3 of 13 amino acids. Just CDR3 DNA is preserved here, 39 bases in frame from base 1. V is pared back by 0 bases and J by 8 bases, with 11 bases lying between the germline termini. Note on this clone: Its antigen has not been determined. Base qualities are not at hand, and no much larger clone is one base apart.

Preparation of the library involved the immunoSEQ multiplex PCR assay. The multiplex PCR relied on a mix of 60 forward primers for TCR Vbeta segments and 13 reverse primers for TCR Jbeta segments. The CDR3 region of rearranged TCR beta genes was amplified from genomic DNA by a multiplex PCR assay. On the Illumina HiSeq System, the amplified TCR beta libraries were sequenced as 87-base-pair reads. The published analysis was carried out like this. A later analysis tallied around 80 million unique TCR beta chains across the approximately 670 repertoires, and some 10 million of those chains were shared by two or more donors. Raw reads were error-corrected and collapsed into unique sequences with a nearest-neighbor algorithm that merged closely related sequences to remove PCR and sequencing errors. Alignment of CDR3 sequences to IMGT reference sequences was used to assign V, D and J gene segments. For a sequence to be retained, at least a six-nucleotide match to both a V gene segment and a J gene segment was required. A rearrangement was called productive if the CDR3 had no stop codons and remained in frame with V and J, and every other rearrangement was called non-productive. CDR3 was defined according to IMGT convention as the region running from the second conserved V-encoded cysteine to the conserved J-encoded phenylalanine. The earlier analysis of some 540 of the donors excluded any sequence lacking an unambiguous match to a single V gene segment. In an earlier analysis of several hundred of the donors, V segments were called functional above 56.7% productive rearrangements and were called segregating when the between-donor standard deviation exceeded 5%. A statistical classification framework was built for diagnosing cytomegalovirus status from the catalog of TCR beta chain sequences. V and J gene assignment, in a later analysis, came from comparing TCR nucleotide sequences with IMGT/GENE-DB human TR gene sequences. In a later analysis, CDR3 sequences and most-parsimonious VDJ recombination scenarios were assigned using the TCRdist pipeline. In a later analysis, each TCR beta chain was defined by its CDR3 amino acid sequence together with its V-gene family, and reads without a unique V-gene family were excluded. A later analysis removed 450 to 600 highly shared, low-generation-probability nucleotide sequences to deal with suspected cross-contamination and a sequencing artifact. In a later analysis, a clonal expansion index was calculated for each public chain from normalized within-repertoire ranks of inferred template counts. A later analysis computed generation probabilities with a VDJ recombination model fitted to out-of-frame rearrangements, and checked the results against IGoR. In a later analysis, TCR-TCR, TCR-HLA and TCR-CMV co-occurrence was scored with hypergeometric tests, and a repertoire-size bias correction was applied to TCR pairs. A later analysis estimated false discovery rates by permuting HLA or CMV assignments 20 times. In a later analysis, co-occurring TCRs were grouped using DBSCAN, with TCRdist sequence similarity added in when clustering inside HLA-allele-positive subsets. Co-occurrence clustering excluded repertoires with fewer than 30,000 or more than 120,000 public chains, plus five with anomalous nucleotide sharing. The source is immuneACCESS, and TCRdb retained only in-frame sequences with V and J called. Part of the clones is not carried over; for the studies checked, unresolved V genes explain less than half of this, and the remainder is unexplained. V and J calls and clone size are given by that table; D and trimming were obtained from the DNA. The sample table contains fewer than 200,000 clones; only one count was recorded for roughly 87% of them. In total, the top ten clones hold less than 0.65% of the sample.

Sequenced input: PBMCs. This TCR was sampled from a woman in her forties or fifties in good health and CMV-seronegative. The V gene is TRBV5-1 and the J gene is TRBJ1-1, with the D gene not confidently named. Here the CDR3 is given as CASSLGFTEEAFF. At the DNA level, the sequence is TGCGCCAGCAGCTTGGGGTTCACGGAGGAAGCTTTCTTT.